A single sample gave rise to the 21 T cell receptor beta chains below, sequenced in a study of breast tumors, draining lymph nodes, adjacent tissues. Each CDR3 protein gets one entry after TCRdb re-called the multiplex PCR reads with MiXCR. This sample has 85,000 to 130,000 distinct CDR3 sequences; more than 30% occur once, and the top ten carry around 5.9%. The lymph nodes were axillary draining lymph nodes from breast cancer patients. The sample was axillary lymph node tissue. These receptors were collected from a female donor with breast cancer. Some clones in this sample may be carry-over from other donors' samples.

The chain is built from TRBV25-1 and TRBJ1-6, with TRBD1 identical over 7 bases. The ends lost 5 bases at V and 13 bases at J; junction bases unmatched: 14. This CDR3 contains 15 residues. CDR1 MGHDK and CDR2 SYGVNS come from the germline V gene. CDR3 nucleotides: TGTGCCAGCAGTTCCCAACAGGGGCGCGGATATCCCCTCCACTTT. As protein: CASSSQQGRGYPLHF.

In its sample, this clonotype was seen many times. The J gene is TRBJ2-1, the V gene TRBV20-1; 12 nucleotides agree with TRBD2. V lost 1 base, J lost 9 bases, and 13 bases stayed unmatched. Germline CDR1 DFQATT, CDR2 SNEGSKA (reference sequence). This CDR3 is built from 17 residues. The CDR3 DNA is TGCAGTGCTAGAGGATTCTCTTCTAGCGGGGGGGCCGGTGAGCAGTTCTTC. Translated: CSARGFSSSGGAGEQFF.

In regard to this clonotype: A much bigger clone sits one base away, suggesting this may be a read error. The chain joins TRBV28 to TRBJ1-5; perhaps TRBD1 as D (5 bases). CDR3 size: 16 residues. Germline CDR1 is MDHEN and CDR2 is SYDVKM. The CDR3 DNA reads as TGTGCCGGCAGTTTTGGTTCCAGGGCTGGCAATCAGCCCCAGCATTTT. This encodes CAGSFGSRAGNQPQHF.

In regard to this clonotype: It is likely a read error, because the conserved phenylalanine at the end of the CDR3 is missing. The rearrangement joins TRBV6-1 to TRBJ1-5, with no clear D. V shed 5 bases and J shed 9 bases, with 14 bases lying between them. The CDR3 is 13 residues long. Germline CDR1 and CDR2: MNHNS and SASEGT. CDR3 sequence: CASSQVLQRPQHL. In DNA form, the CDR3 reads TGTGCCAGCAGTCAAGTATTACAGCGGCCCCAGCATCTT.

This clonotype appeared many times. The V gene is TRBV7-6, the J gene TRBJ2-7; TRBD1 is a possible D gene (5 bases). CDR1 is SGHVS and CDR2 is FNYEAQ in the germline V gene. This CDR3 spans 14 amino acids. V dropped 2 bases and J dropped 7 bases, with 15 bases sitting between them. The CDR3 here is CASSLQSGSDEQYF. The CDR3 bases are TGTGCCAGCAGCTTACAATCAGGGTCAGATGAGCAGTACTTC. The full variable domain, completed using reference TRBV7-6 and TRBJ2-7, is GAGVSQSPRYKVTKRGQDVALRCDPISGHVSLYWYRQALGQGPEFLTYFNYEAQQDKSGLPNDRFSAERPEGSISTLTIQRTEQRDSAMYRCASSLQSGSDEQYFGPGTRLTVT.

On this clonotype: A much larger clone sits a single nucleotide away, making a read error possible. The chain uses TRBV20-1 and TRBJ2-5, with no clear D. The length of the CDR3 is 12 residues. V gave up 6 bases and J gave up 13 bases, with 21 bases separating them. CDR1 is DFQATT and CDR2 is SNEGSKA in the germline V gene (reference sequence). CDR3 sequence (DNA): TGCAGTGCGGGCCCCATCCAAGAGGCCCCGTACTTC. Protein sequence: CSAGPIQEAPYF.

The chain joins TRBV6-2 or TRBV6-3 to TRBJ2-3; 8 nucleotides align to TRBD2. V was clipped by 5 bases and J by 0 bases; unmatched bases: 13. The germline gives CDR1 MNHEY, CDR2 SVGEGT. The CDR3 has 18 residues. CDR3 residues: CASSRRLAGRHSTDTQYF. Here the CDR3 DNA reads TGTGCCAGCAGTAGGCGCTTAGCGGGGCGACATAGCACAGATACGCAGTATTTT.

This clonotype was seen more than once but under ten times. A much larger clone lies one base from this, so it may be a read error. CDR3 sequence (DNA): TGTGCCAGCAGTTTCACGAGTACTAGCACAGATACGCAGTATTTT. Protein sequence: CASSFTSTSTDTQYF. The chain is built from TRBV12-3 or TRBV12-4 and TRBJ2-3, with D uncertain. Trimming stripped 3 bases from V and 0 bases from J, with 10 bases between. This CDR3 contains 15 residues.

This clonotype was observed many times. The chain recombines TRBV3-1 with TRBJ1-3; D unresolved. V gave up 0 bases and J gave up 6 bases, with 9 bases separating them. The CDR3 is made up of 14 amino acids. Germline lookup yields CDR1 LGHDT and CDR2 YNNKEL (reference sequence). Here the CDR3 DNA reads TGTGCCAGCAGCCAAGAAATCTTAGAAAACACCATATATTTT. Protein sequence: CASSQEILENTIYF.

In this sample, this clonotype turned up many times. V gene TRBV28 combines with J gene TRBJ1-5, with a possible D match to TRBD1 (5 bases). The CDR3 totals 14 residues. Germline loops: CDR1 MDHEN, CDR2 SYDVKM. Between the trimmed V and J ends, which lost 3 bases and 5 bases, there was a span of 11 bases. CDR3 coding DNA: TGTGCCAGCAGTTTGTGGGGGATGGATCAGCCCCAGCATTTT. As protein: CASSLWGMDQPQHF.

This clonotype was recorded at least ten times. The V call is TRBV2, the J call TRBJ1-1; the D is unclear. Germline V lookup: CDR1 SNHLY, CDR2 FYNNEI. V gave up 6 bases and J gave up 1 base, with 9 bases separating them. The CDR3 extends over 13 amino acids. CDR3 DNA: TGTGCCAGCAGGGTAGGTTCGAACACTGAAGCTTTCTTT. It encodes CASRVGSNTEAFF. Drawing the rest from reference TRBV2 and TRBJ1-1, the complete variable domain is EPEVTQTPSHQVTQMGQEVILRCVPISNHLYFYWYRQILGQKVEFLVSFYNNEISEKSEIFDDQFSVERPDGSNFTLKIRSTKLEDSAMYFCASRVGSNTEAFFGQGTRLTVV.

This clonotype came up many times. V is TRBV10-3 and J is TRBJ2-1, with TRBD1 as a possible D gene (6 bases). V lost 5 bases and J 10 bases, leaving 15 bases between the germline ends. Germline V gene data show CDR1 as ENHRY and CDR2 as SYGVKD. The CDR3 totals 13 residues. The DNA of the CDR3 is TGTGCCATCAGTCGTGACAGGCCAGGGGAGCAGTTCTTC. It codes for CAISRDRPGEQFF.

This clonotype came up many times. The chain uses TRBV6-5 and TRBJ1-2; D is possibly TRBD1 (6 bases). CDR1 and CDR2 from the germline V gene are MNHEY and SVGAGI. This CDR3 is built from 18 residues. V shed 6 bases and J shed 4 bases, with 27 bases lying between them. Written as DNA, the CDR3 is TGTGCCAGCAGCGATACTAACCCACGGGGGGGGGCACGCTATGGCTACACCTTC. This gives the protein CASSDTNPRGGARYGYTF.

This clonotype was counted at least ten times. The rearrangement links TRBV19 to TRBJ2-1; 7 bases map to TRBD2. Germline CDR1 and CDR2: LNHDA and SQIVND (reference sequence). CDR3 length: 13 amino acids. J lost 7 bases, V lost 5 bases, and 5 bases had no gene match. CDR3 sequence: CASSPISGNEQFF. The CDR3 DNA reads TGTGCCAGTAGTCCGATTAGCGGGAATGAGCAGTTCTTC.

Turning to this clonotype: A read error may be the cause here, since a much bigger clone is one base away. V is TRBV6-1 and J is TRBJ1-5, with D possibly being TRBD1 (5 bases). Germline assignment: CDR1 MNHNS and CDR2 SASEGT. V was cut by 5 bases and J by 0 bases, with 20 bases left in between. The CDR3 is 18 residues long. The CDR3 reads CASSHTLRGLYSNQPQHF. The CDR3 DNA is TGTGCCAGCAGTCACACCCTTCGGGGGTTGTATAGCAATCAGCCCCAGCATTTT.

A note on this clonotype: A much larger clone differs by one base, so this may be a read error. This chain uses TRBV6-1 with TRBJ2-3, with TRBD2 matching 9 bases. Germline V CDR1 and CDR2: MNHNS, SASEGT. The CDR3 has 17 amino acids. The trim removed 5 bases at V and 7 bases at J, leaving 16 bases unmatched. The CDR3: CASSHQPAGGTSYTQYF. The DNA of the CDR3 is TGTGCCAGCAGTCATCAACCAGCGGGGGGTACATCCTATACGCAGTATTTT.

This clonotype was recorded at least ten times. V and J are TRBV5-4 and TRBJ1-4, with a tentative D call TRBD1 (6 bases). V was shortened by 4 bases and J by 7 bases, with 14 bases between the two germline ends. Germline V gives CDR1 SGHNT, CDR2 YYREEE (reference sequence). The CDR3 is made up of 14 amino acids. DNA of the CDR3: TGTGCCAGCAGCCCCAGTGGGGGCAGTGAAAAACTGTTTTTT. Translation: CASSPSGGSEKLFF.

This clonotype turned up a few times. V is TRBV5-1 and J is TRBJ1-1; D gene uncertain. Per the germline V gene, CDR1 is SGHRS and CDR2 is YFSETQ. The CDR3 has 15 amino acids. The V gene lost 1 base and the J gene lost 7 bases, with 17 bases spanning the gap. The CDR3 reads CASSLTAPGPGEAFF. In nucleotides, the CDR3 is TGCGCCAGCAGCTTGACGGCCCCCGGCCCGGGTGAAGCTTTCTTT.

Details on this clonotype: The junction differs from germline at one of its ends, possibly a read error. This sequence joins TRBV5-6 and TRBJ2-7; D is ambiguous. The CDR3 runs to 11 residues. The germline gives CDR1 SGHDT, CDR2 YYEEEE. The CDR3 spells CASSLLSAQYF. The CDR3 region has the DNA TGTGCGAGCAGCCTCCTTTCCGCGCAGTACTTC.

Note on this clonotype: It is unclear where the CDR3 begins or ends on the DNA, so no DNA is shown, and the CDR3 is as TCRdb lists it. J is TRBJ2-7 and V is TRBV7-2; the listed D gene, TRBD1, was not tested against the DNA. The CDR3 length equals 18 residues, ends included. In germline, CDR1 is SGHTA, CDR2 FQGNSA. CDR3 amino acids: CASSFYICSASRGLEQYF.

This clonotype showed up many times. As DNA, the CDR3 is TGTGCCAGCAGTGAAAAGGGGCCTCTCGGGGAGACCCAGTACTTC. This translates into CASSEKGPLGETQYF. This chain uses TRBV2 with TRBJ2-5, with D maybe TRBD1 (5 bases). The CDR3 consists of 15 residues. V was clipped by 2 bases and J by 5 bases, with 15 bases between them. Germline V gives CDR1 SNHLY, CDR2 FYNNEI.